This entry lists 18 T cell receptor beta chains sequenced from one sample in a study of T cell responses to AZD1222 COVID-19 vaccine. The table came from immunoSEQ multiplex PCR; TCRdb's copy has only in-frame clones and leaves some out. The sample holds 120,000 or so clones, about 86% seen once. The material sequenced was peripheral blood, taken 28 days after the second AZD1222 dose. The source is an adult who received the AZD1222 COVID-19 vaccine.

The chain employs TRBV10-3 and TRBJ2-7, with D uncertain. Germline CDR1 and CDR2: ENHRY and SYGVKD. This CDR3 is built from 12 residues. V lost 6 bases and J 7 bases, leaving 13 bases between the germline ends. CDR3 region: CAIRGSRWEQYF. CDR3 nucleotide sequence: TGTGCCATCAGAGGGTCGCGGTGGGAGCAGTACTTC.

This clone turned up a few times. V and J are TRBV4-1 and TRBJ2-7, with D possibly being TRBD2 (5 bases). The CDR3 is 14 residues long. The V gene's germline CDR1 is MGHRA and CDR2 YSYEKL. V was pared by 2 bases and J by 2 bases, with 10 bases between. CDR3 sequence (DNA): TGCGCCAGCAGCCAATTAGCGACAACCTACGAGCAGTACTTC. Protein sequence: CASSQLATTYEQYF.

The V call is TRBV10-3, the J call TRBJ2-3; no definite D call. The V end was cut by 2 bases, the J end by 1 base, with 10 bases between. This CDR3 has 15 residues. Germline V gene sequence: CDR1 ENHRY, CDR2 SYGVKD. The CDR3 nucleotides read TGTGCCATCAGTGAGCCTCAACAAGGCACAGATACGCAGTATTTT. It encodes CAISEPQQGTDTQYF.

This sequence joins TRBV10-1 and TRBJ1-5; the D is unclear. Between the trimmed V and J ends, which lost 2 bases and 2 bases, there was a span of 16 bases. Germline CDR1 reads WNHNN; CDR2 reads SYGVQD (reference sequence). The CDR3 runs to 17 residues. The CDR3 reads CASSEHMWGRGNQPQHF. The CDR3 DNA is TGCGCCAGCAGTGAGCACATGTGGGGTAGGGGCAATCAGCCCCAGCATTTT.

The rearrangement joins TRBV7-9 to TRBJ2-5; D ambiguous. From germline, CDR1 is SEHNR and CDR2 FQNEAQ (reference sequence). The CDR3 consists of 15 residues. V gave up 1 base and J gave up 4 bases, with 13 bases separating them. In nucleotides, the CDR3 is TGTGCCAGCAGCTTAGGAGGTTCTGTTGCAGAGACCCAGTACTTC. It encodes CASSLGGSVAETQYF.

The rearrangement links TRBV21-1 to TRBJ1-2; whether TRBD1, the table's D call, matches the DNA was not checked. TRBV21-1 constitutes a pseudogene. The CDR3 loop spans 17 amino acids. CDR3 bases: TGTGCCAGCAGCAAATGCTCGGACAGGGTAACCTACTATGGCTACACCTTC. This encodes CASSKCSDRVTYYGYTF.

The rearrangement uses TRBV5-1 and TRBJ2-1, with TRBD2 as a possible D gene (6 bases). Germline V lookup: CDR1 SGHRS, CDR2 YFSETQ. There are 15 residues in the CDR3. The V gene lost 1 base and the J gene lost 5 bases, with 13 bases spanning the gap. The CDR3 region is CASSLSGREDNEQFF. DNA for the CDR3: TGCGCCAGCAGCTTGAGCGGCAGGGAGGACAATGAGCAGTTCTTC.

This clone was recorded a few times. The chain couples TRBV2 to TRBJ1-2, with D possibly TRBD1 on 6 matching bases. V lost 1 base and J 6 bases, leaving 6 bases between the germline ends. Germline values: CDR1 SNHLY, CDR2 FYNNEI. The CDR3 is made up of 12 amino acids. CDR3 loop: CASSEDRDGYTF. The DNA of the CDR3 is TGTGCCAGCAGTGAAGACAGGGATGGCTACACCTTC. The full variable domain, rest sourced from reference TRBV2 and TRBJ1-2, is EPEVTQTPSHQVTQMGQEVILRCVPISNHLYFYWYRQILGQKVEFLVSFYNNEISEKSEIFDDQFSVERPDGSNFTLKIRSTKLEDSAMYFCASSEDRDGYTFGSGTRLTVV.

In nucleotides, the CDR3 is TGCAGCGTGGCCCCTGGGGGGGGCCAAGAGACCCAGTACTTC. Its translation is CSVAPGGGQETQYF. V usage is TRBV29-1 and J usage is TRBJ2-5; 7 positions agree with TRBD2. The CDR3 spans 14 residues. After removal of 6 bases from V and 1 base from J, the junction contained 8 bases not matched to a gene. Germline lookup yields CDR1 SQVTM and CDR2 ANQGSEA.

V and J are TRBV20-1 and TRBJ1-2; no reliable D call. The CDR3 length is 10 residues. Trimming removed 5 bases at V and 10 bases at J, with 11 bases between. Germline V gene data show CDR1 as DFQATT and CDR2 as SNEGSKA (reference sequence). CDR3 nucleotides: TGCAGTGCTCGGTCCGGGTCCTACACCTTC. Amino acids: CSARSGSYTF.

The genes are TRBV7-2 and TRBJ1-2; D is possibly TRBD1 (6 bases). Germline loops: CDR1 SGHTA, CDR2 FQGNSA. V lost 1 base to trimming and J lost 6 bases, with 9 bases between them. This CDR3 has 13 residues. The CDR3 bases are TGTGCCAGCAGCTTAGGGACAGTGAATGGCTACACCTTC. This codes for CASSLGTVNGYTF.

The V and J genes are TRBV6-2 or TRBV6-3 and TRBJ2-1; D is uncertain. Deletions cut 2 bases from V and 1 base from J, with 9 bases between. The length of the CDR3 is 15 residues. Germline V gene data show CDR1 as MNHEY and CDR2 as SVGEGT. Here the CDR3 DNA reads TGTGCCAGCAGTTACATCCCCAGATCCTACAATGAGCAGTTCTTC. Encoded protein: CASSYIPRSYNEQFF.

This sequence joins TRBV6-6 and TRBJ1-5; D not certain. Trimming stripped 5 bases from V and 5 bases from J, with 10 bases between. The length of the CDR3 is 13 residues. From germline, CDR1 is MNHNY and CDR2 SVGAGI (reference sequence). CDR3 sequence reads: CASSPPDYQPQHF. In nucleotides, the CDR3 is TGTGCCAGCAGTCCCCCCGATTATCAGCCCCAGCATTTT.

This chain joins TRBV4-1 and TRBJ2-1; the D is unclear. This CDR3 spans 14 amino acids. Trimming left V 3 bases short and J 0 bases short, with 6 bases between. Germline-derived CDR1 and CDR2 are MGHRA and YSYEKL. This CDR3 is CASSHVGSYNEQFF. The CDR3 coding sequence is TGCGCCAGCAGCCATGTAGGCTCCTACAATGAGCAGTTCTTC.

The chain uses TRBV5-6 and TRBJ2-7; 8 bases are a match to TRBD1. Germline CDR1 SGHDT, CDR2 YYEEEE. V lost 0 bases, J lost 6 bases, and 2 bases stayed unmatched. The CDR3 extends over 13 amino acids. The CDR3 reads CASSLVQGGEQYF. The CDR3 DNA reads TGTGCCAGCAGCTTGGTACAGGGGGGCGAGCAGTACTTC.

The J gene is TRBJ2-2, the V gene TRBV5-1, with D perhaps assigned TRBD1 or TRBD2 (5 bases each). This CDR3 has 13 amino acids. Germline V gene sequence: CDR1 SGHRS, CDR2 YFSETQ. Trimming took 5 bases from V and 6 from J, leaving 11 bases between them. The CDR3 region is CASSEGTAGELFF. As DNA, the CDR3 is TGCGCCAGCAGTGAGGGGACCGCCGGGGAGCTGTTTTTT.

The chain has TRBV19 and TRBJ1-1, with D uncertain. CDR3 length: 14 residues. V was pared by 1 base and J by 4 bases, with 10 bases between. Germline loops: CDR1 LNHDA, CDR2 SQIVND (reference sequence). In DNA, the CDR3 is TGTGCCAGTAGTATAGTCCCGCGGGGCACTGAAGCTTTCTTT. Translation gives CASSIVPRGTEAFF.

In this sample, this clone turned up a few times. The chain links TRBV29-1 to TRBJ2-5; 8 nucleotides line up with TRBD1. The CDR3 covers 12 residues. The junction had 6 bases not matched to a gene; V was cut back by 6 bases and J by 6 bases. Germline V gene lookup returns CDR1 SQVTM and CDR2 ANQGSEA. CDR3 in amino acids: CSVPGQGKTQYF. The CDR3, as DNA: TGCAGCGTCCCTGGACAGGGAAAGACCCAGTACTTC.